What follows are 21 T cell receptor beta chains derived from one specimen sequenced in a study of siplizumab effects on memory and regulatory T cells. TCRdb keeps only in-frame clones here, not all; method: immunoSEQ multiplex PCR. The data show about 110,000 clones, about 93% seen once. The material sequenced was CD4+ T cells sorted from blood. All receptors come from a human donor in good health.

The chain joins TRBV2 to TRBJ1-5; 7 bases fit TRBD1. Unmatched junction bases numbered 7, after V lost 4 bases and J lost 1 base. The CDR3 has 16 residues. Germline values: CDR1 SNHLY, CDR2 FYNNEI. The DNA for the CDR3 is TGTGCCAGCAGTGTAGGAGGGGGCGGGAGCAATCAGCCCCAGCATTTT. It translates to CASSVGGGGSNQPQHF.

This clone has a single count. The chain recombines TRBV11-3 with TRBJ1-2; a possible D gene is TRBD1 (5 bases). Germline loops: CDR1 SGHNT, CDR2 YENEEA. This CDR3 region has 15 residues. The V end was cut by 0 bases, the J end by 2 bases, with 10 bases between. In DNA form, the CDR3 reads TGTGCCAGCAGCTTAGACTCTGGGACCAACTATGGCTACACCTTC. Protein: CASSLDSGTNYGYTF.

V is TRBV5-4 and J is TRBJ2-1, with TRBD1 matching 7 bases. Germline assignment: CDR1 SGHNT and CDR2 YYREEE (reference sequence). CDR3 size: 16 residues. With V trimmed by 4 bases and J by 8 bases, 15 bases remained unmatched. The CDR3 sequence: CASSTEQGPLGDEQFF. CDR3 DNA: TGTGCCAGCAGCACCGAACAGGGGCCTTTGGGGGATGAGCAGTTCTTC.

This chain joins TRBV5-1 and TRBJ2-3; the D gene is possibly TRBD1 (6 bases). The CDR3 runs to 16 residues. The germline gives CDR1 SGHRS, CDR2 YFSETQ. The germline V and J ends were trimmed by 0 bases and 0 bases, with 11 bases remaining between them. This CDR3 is CASSLAAGASTDTQYF. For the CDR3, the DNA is TGCGCCAGCAGCTTGGCGGCAGGGGCTAGCACAGATACGCAGTATTTT.

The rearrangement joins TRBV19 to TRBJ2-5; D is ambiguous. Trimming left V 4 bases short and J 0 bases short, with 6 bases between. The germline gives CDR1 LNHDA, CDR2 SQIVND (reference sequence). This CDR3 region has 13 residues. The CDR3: CASSTTHQETQYF. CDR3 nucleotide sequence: TGTGCCAGTAGTACGACGCACCAAGAGACCCAGTACTTC.

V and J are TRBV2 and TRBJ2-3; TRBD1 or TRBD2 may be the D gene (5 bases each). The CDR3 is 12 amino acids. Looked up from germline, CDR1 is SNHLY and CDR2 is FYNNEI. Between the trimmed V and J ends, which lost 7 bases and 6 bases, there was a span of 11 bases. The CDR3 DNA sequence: TGTGCCAGCATCCCAGGGAGTGATACGCAGTATTTT. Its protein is CASIPGSDTQYF.

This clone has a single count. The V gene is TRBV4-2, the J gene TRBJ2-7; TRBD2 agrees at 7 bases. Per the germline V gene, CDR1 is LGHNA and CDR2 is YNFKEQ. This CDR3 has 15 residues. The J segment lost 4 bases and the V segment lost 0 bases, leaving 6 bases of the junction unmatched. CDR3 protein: CASSQDLAGPYEQYF. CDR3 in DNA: TGTGCCAGCAGCCAAGATTTAGCGGGCCCTTACGAGCAGTACTTC.

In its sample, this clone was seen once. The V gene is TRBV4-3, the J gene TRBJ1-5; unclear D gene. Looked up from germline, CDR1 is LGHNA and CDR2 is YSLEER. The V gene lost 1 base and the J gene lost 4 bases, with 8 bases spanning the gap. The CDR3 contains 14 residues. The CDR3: CASSQGFSNQPQHF. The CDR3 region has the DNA TGCGCCAGCAGCCAAGGTTTCTCGAATCAGCCCCAGCATTTT.

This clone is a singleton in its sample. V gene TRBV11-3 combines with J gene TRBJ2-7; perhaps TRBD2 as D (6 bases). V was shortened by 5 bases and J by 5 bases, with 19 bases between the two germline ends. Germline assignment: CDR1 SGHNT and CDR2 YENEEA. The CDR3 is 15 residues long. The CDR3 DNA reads TGTGCCAGCAGCCGAGGCAGCGGGTCGTTGGACGAGCAGTACTTC. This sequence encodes CASSRGSGSLDEQYF.

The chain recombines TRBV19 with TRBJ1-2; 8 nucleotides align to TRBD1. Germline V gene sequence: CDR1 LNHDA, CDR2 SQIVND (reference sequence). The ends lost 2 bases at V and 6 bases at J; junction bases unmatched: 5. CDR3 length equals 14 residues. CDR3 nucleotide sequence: TGTGCCAGTAGTATACCCGGACAGGGCCATGGCTACACCTTC. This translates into CASSIPGQGHGYTF.

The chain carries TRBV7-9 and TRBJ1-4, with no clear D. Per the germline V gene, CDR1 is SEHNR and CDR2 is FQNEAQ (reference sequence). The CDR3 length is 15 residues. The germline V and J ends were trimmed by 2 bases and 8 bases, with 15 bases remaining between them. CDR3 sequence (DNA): TGTGCCAGCAGCTTAATGAGGGATACGGGAGAAAAACTGTTTTTT. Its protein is CASSLMRDTGEKLFF.

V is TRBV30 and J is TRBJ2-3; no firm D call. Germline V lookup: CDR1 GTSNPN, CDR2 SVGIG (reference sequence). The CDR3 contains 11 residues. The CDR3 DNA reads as TGTGCTGAGAGGCTCGGAGATACGCAGTATTTT. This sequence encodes CAERLGDTQYF.

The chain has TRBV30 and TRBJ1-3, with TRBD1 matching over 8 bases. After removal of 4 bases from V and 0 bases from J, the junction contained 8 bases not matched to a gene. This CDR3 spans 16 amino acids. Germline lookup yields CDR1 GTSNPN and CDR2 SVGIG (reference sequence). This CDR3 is CAWTRQGIFSGNTIYF. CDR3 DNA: TGTGCCTGGACCAGACAGGGGATCTTCTCTGGAAACACCATATATTTT.

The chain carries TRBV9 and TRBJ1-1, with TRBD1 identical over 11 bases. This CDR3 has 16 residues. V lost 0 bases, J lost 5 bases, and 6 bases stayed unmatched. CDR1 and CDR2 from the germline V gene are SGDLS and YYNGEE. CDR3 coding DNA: TGTGCCAGCAGCGTAGGGACAGGGGGCTTGTGGACTGAAGCTTTCTTT. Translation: CASSVGTGGLWTEAFF. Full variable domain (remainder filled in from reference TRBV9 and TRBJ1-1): DSGVTQTPKHLITATGQRVTLRCSPRSGDLSVYWYQQSLDQGLQFLIQYYNGEERAKGNILERFSAQQFPDLHSELNLSSLELGDSALYFCASSVGTGGLWTEAFFGQGTRLTVV.

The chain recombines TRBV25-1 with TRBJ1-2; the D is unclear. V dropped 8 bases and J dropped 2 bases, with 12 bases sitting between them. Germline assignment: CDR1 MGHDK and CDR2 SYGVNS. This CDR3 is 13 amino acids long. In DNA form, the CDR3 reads TGTGCCAGCCGGACGGGGAACAACTATGGCTACACCTTC. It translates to CASRTGNNYGYTF.

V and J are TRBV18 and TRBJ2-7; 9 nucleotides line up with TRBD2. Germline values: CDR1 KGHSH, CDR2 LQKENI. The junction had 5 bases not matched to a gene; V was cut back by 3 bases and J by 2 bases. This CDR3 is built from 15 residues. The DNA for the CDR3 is TGTGCCAGCTCACCGACGACTAGCGGAGCCTACGAGCAGTACTTC. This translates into CASSPTTSGAYEQYF.

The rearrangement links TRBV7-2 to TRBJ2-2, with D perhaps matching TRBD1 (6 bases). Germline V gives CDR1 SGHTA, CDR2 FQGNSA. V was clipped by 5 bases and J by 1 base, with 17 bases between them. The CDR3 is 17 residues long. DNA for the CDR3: TGTGCCAGCAGCGGTCCCGGGGAACAGGGGAACACCGGGGAGCTGTTTTTT. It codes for CASSGPGEQGNTGELFF.

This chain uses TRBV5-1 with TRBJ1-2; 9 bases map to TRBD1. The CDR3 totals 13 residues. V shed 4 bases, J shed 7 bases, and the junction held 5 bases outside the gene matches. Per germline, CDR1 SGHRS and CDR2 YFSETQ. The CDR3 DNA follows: TGCGCCAGCAGCCCGGGACAGGGCTCTGGCTACACCTTC. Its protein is CASSPGQGSGYTF. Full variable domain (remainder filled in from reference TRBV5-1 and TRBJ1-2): KAGVTQTPRYLIKTRGQQVTLSCSPISGHRSVSWYQQTPGQGLQFLFEYFSETQRNKGNFPGRFSGRQFSNSRSEMNVSTLELGDSALYLCASSPGQGSGYTFGSGTRLTVV.

CDR3 loop: CASSLGLTGAKNIQYF. DNA of the CDR3: TGTGCCAGCAGCTTAGGGCTGACTGGGGCTAAAAACATTCAGTACTTC. The chain couples TRBV5-4 to TRBJ2-4; TRBD1 is a possible D gene (5 bases). CDR3 length equals 16 residues. CDR1 is SGHNT and CDR2 is YYREEE in the germline V gene (reference sequence). V lost 2 bases to trimming and J lost 4 bases, with 16 bases between them.

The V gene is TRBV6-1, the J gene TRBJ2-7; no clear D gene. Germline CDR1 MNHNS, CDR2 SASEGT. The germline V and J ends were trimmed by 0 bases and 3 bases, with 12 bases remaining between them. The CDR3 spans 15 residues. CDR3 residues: CASSEALPEIYEQYF. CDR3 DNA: TGTGCCAGCAGTGAAGCGCTTCCAGAAATCTACGAGCAGTACTTC.

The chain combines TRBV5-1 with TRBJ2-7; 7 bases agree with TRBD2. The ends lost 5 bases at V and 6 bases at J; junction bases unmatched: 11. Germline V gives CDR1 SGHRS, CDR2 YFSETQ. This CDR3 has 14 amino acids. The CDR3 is CASSRGGGAAEQYF. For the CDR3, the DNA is TGCGCCAGCAGTAGGGGCGGGGGTGCGGCCGAGCAGTACTTC.